Listed below are T cell receptor beta chains from one sample, sequenced in a study of cytomegalovirus exposure and HLA in healthy donors. Generated by immunoSEQ multiplex PCR, the TCRdb table keeps only in-frame clones and is missing some. The sample lists about 120,000 clones, over 75% occurring once. The sequencing input was PBMCs. The receptors were sampled from a woman aged 18-29 years in good health and CMV-seronegative. CDR3s include the opening cysteine and the closing phenylalanine or tryptophan. A D gene is named only where the DNA matches it firmly.

D gene: -; J gene: TRBJ1-6; V gene: TRBV2; CDR3 DNA: TGTGCCAGCAGTGAAGCCGGACAGAGATCACCCCTCCACTTT; CDR3 protein: CASSEAGQRSPLHF
D gene: TRBD1; J gene: TRBJ1-2; V gene: TRBV7-8; CDR3 DNA: TGTGCCAGCAGCTTAGCGCACGGGGACAGGGCCGTCTATGGCTACACCTTC; CDR3 protein: CASSLAHGDRAVYGYTF
D gene: -; J gene: TRBJ1-2; V gene: TRBV7-9; CDR3 DNA: TGTGCCAGCAGCTTAGCGGTCACGGGGTATGGCTACACCTTC; CDR3 protein: CASSLAVTGYGYTF
D gene: -; J gene: TRBJ2-4; V gene: TRBV19; CDR3 DNA: TGTGCCAGTAGTCCCGGCGGAGGGTGGGACATTCAGTACTTC; CDR3 protein: CASSPGGGWDIQYF
D gene: TRBD1; J gene: TRBJ1-1; V gene: TRBV29-1; CDR3 DNA: TGCAGCGTTTACAGGGGGCAAAACACTGAAGCTTTCTTT; CDR3 protein: CSVYRGQNTEAFF
D gene: TRBD2; J gene: TRBJ2-7; V gene: TRBV7-8; CDR3 DNA: TGTGCCAGCAGCTTCAGGGGTGGGGGGACTAGCGGGAGCTTGAGCGAGCAGTACTTC; CDR3 protein: CASSFRGGGTSGSLSEQYF
D gene: -; J gene: TRBJ1-2; V gene: TRBV6-6; CDR3 DNA: TGTGCCAGCAGTTACTCGGACAGTAGACAAAACTATGGCTACACCTTC; CDR3 protein: CASSYSDSRQNYGYTF
D gene: -; J gene: TRBJ1-2; V gene: TRBV5-4; CDR3 DNA: TGTGCCAGCAGTCGTTGGGAGGGGCGCTATGGCTACACCTTC; CDR3 protein: CASSRWEGRYGYTF
D gene: TRBD1; J gene: TRBJ1-3; V gene: TRBV10-3; CDR3 DNA: TGTGCCATCAGTGCTTACAGGGGGGCGGACACCATATATTTT; CDR3 protein: CAISAYRGADTIYF
D gene: -; J gene: TRBJ1-5; V gene: TRBV4-3; CDR3 DNA: TGCGCCAGCAGCCAAGATAGGACAGTTGGGTCGAATCAGCCCCAGCATTTT; CDR3 protein: CASSQDRTVGSNQPQHF